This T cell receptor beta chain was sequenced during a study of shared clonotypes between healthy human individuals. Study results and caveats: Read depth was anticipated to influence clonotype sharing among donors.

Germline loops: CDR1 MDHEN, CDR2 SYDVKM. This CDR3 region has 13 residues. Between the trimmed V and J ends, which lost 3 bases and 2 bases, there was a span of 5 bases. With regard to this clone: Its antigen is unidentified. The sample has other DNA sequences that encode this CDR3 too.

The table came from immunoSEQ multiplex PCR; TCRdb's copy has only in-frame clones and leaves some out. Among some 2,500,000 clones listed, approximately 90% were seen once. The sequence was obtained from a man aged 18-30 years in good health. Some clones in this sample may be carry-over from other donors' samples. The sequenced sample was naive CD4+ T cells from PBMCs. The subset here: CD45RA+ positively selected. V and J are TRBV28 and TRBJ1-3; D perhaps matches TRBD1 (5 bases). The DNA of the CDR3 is TGTGCCAGCAGTTTGACAGCTGGAAACACCATATATTTT. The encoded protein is CASSLTAGNTIYF.